This T cell receptor (beta chain) emerged from a study of blood T cell repertoires in COVID-19. The V gene end was trimmed by 4 bases and the J gene end by 10 bases; junction bases not matched to a gene: 4. Germline V gene sequence: CDR1 ENHRY, CDR2 SYGVKD. The CDR3 extends over 13 amino acids. The protocol was immunoSEQ multiplex PCR, while the TCRdb copy is restricted to in-frame clones and leaves out a portion. The profile covers fewer than 15,000 clones, with roughly 90% appearing a single time and 14% taken by the ten largest. This clonotype was sampled from a human donor in a cohort sampled during active COVID-19. The chain is built from TRBV10-3 and TRBJ1-6; 7 nucleotides match TRBD1. The specimen sequenced was peripheral blood. CDR3 nucleotides: TGTGCCATCAGTGGACAGGGCGCGTCACCCCTCCACTTT. Encoded protein: CAISGQGASPLHF.